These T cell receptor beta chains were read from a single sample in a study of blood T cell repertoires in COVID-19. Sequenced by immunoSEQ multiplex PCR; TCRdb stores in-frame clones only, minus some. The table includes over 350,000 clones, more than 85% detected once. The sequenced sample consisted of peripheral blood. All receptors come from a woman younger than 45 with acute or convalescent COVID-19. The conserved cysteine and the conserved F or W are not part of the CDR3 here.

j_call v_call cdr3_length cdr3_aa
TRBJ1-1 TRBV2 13 ASSRQTIMNTEAF
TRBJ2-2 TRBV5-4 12 ASSPSTRGGELF
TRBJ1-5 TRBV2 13 ASGNRHQTNQPQH
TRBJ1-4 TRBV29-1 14 SVGSPNRIRYEKLF
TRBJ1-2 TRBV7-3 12 ASSLNYRDYGYT
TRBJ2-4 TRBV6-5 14 ASSYRPGVGKNIQY
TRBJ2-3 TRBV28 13 ASSTADRATDTQY
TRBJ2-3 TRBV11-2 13 ASSLRTPGGDTQY
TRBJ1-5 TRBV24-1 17 ATSESTGGTGASNQPQH
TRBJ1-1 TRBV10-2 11 ASSDGDWTEAF
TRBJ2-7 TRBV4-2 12 ASSPLAGDGEQY
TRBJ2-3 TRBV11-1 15 ASSLATSGDSTDTQY
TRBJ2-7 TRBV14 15 ASSHLHQGRASYEQY
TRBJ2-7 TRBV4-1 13 ASSQVRDSTYEQY
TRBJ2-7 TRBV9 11 ASSVKAGNEQY
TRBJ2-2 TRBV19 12 ASSIRLVSEELF
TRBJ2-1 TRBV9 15 ASSVELAGGAYNEQF
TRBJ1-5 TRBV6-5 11 ASSFQANQPQH
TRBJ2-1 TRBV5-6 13 ASSLLRRGLDEQF
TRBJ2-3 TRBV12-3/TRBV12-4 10 ASSYRPDTQY
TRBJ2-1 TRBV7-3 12 ASSQTDREHEQF
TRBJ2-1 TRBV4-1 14 ASSLTSGGGSNEQF
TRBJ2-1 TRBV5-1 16 ASSLGQGTLPSYNEQF
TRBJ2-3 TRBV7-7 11 ASSSSDKNTQY
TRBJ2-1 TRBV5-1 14 ASSLRQGSSYNEQF
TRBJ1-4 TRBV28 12 ASSLRGAREKLF
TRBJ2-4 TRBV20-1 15 SASGLAGKLAKNIQY
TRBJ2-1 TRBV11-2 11 ASSLAGFNEQF